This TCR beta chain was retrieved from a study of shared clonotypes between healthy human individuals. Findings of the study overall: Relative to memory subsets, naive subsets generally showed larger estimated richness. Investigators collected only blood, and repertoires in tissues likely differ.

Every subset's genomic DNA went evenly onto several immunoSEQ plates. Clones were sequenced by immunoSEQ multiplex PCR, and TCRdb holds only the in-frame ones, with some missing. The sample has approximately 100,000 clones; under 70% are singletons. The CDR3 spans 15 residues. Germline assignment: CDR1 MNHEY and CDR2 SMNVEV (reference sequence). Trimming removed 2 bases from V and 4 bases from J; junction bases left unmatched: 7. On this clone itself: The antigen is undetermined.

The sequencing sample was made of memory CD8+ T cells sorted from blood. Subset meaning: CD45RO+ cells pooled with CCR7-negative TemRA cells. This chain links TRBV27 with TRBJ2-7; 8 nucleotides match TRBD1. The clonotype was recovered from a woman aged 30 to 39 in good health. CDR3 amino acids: CASSLAQGGGYEQYF. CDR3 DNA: TGTGCCAGCAGTTTAGCACAGGGGGGAGGTTACGAGCAGTACTTC.